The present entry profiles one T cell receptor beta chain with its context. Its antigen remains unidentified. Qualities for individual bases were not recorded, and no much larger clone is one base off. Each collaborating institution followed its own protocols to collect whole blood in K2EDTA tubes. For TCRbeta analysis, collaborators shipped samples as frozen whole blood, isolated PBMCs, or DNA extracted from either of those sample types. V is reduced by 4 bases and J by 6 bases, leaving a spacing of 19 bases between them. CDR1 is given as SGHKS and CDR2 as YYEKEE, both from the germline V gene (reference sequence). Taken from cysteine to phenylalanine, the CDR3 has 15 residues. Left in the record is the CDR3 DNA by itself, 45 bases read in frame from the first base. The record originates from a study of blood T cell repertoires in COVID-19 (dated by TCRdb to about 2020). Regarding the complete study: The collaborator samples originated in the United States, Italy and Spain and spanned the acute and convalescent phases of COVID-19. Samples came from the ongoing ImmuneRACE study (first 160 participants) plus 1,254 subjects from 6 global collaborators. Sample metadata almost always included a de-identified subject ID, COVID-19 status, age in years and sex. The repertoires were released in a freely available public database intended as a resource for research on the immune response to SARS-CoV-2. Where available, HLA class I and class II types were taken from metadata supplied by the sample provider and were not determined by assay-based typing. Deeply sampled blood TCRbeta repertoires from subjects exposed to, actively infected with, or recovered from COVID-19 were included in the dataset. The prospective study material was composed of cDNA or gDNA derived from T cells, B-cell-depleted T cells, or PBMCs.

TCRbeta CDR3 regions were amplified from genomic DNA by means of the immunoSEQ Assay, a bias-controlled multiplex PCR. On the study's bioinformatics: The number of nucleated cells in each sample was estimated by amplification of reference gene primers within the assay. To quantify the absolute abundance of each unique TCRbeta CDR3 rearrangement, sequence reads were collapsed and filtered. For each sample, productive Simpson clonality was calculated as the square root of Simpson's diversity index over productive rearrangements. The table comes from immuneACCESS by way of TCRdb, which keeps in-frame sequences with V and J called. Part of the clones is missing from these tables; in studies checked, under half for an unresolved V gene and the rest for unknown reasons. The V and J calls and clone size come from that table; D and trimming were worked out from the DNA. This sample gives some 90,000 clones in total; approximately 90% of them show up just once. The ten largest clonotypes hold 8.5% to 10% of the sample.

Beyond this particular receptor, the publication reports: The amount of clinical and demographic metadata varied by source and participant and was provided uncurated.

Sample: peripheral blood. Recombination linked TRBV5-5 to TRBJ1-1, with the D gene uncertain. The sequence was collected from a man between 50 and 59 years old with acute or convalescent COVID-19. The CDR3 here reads CASSPEGPITPEAFF. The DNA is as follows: TGTGCCAGCAGCCCGGAGGGCCCAATAACACCTGAAGCTTTCTTT.